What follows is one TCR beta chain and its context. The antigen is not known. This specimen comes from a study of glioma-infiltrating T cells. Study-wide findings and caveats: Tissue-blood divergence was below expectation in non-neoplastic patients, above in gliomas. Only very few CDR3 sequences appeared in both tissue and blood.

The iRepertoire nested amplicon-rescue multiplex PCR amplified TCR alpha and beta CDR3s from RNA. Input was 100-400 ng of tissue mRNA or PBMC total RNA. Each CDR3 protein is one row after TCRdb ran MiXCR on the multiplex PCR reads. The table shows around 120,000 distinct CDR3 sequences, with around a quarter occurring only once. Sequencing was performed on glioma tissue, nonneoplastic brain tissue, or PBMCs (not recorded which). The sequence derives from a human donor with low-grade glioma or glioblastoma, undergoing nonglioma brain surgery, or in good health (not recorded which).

DNA of the CDR3: TGCAGTGCTACGACCAGGTCAGGGAGAGAAGAAAAACTGTTTTTT. Amino acids: CSATTRSGREEKLFF. The chain couples TRBV20-1 to TRBJ1-4, with D possibly being TRBD1 (5 bases). The CDR3 extends over 15 amino acids. V was trimmed by 4 bases and J by 8 bases, leaving 20 bases between them. In germline, CDR1 is DFQATT, CDR2 SNEGSKA (reference sequence).